This T cell receptor (beta chain) was sequenced during a study of cytomegalovirus exposure and HLA in healthy donors. TCRdb keeps only in-frame clones here, not all; method: immunoSEQ multiplex PCR. The table lists a few hundred thousand clones, over 80% of them singletons, with 11% to 15% in the top ten. CDR1 is SGHDN, CDR2 FVKESK, per germline. V was clipped by 3 bases and J by 6 bases, with 11 bases between them. The CDR3 runs 13 residues. The donors were members of the validation cohort comprising some 120 subjects, separate from the approximately 630-subject first cohort. The sample was PBMCs. The chain recombines TRBV14 with TRBJ1-1; D may be TRBD1 (6 bases). This TCR was recovered from a woman between 25 and 40 years old in good health and CMV-seropositive. CDR3 nucleotides: TGTGCCAGCAGCCATCGCAGGGGTTCTGAAGCTTTCTTT. This encodes CASSHRRGSEAFF.